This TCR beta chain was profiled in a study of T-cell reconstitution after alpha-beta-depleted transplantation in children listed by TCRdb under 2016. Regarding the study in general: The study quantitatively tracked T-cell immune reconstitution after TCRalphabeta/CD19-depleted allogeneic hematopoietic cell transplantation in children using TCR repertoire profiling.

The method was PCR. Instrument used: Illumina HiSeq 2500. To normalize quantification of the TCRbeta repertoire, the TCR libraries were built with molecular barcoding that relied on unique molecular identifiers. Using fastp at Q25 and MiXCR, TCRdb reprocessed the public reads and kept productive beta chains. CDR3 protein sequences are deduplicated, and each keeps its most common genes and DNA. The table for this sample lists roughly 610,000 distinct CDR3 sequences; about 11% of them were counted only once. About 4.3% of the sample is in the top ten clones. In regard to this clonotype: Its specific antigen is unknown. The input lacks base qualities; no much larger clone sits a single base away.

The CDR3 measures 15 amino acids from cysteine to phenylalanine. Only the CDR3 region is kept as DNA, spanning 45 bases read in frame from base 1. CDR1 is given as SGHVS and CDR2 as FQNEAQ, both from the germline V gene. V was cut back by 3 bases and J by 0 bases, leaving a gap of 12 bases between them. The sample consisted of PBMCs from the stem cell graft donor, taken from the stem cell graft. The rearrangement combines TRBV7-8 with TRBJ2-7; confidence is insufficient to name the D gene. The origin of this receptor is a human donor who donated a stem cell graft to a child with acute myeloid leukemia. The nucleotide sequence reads TGTGCCAGCAGCTTGGGCAGTACGAGCTCCTACGAGCAGTACTTC. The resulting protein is CASSLGSTSSYEQYF.